Following are 3 T cell receptor beta chains from one sample sequenced in a study of T cell repertoires in cytomegalovirus infection. In TCRdb, the reads were re-called with MiXCR into one record per CDR3 protein. Here the sample spans under 850,000 distinct CDR3 sequences, roughly a third being singletons. The antigens for these receptors are not known. The sequences come from cultured PBMCs, collected from culture after CMV antigen stimulation. These receptors were taken from a human donor in good health (CMV status not recorded). Some clones in this sample may be carry-over from other donors' samples.

V gene TRBV20-1 combines with J gene TRBJ2-5; D possibly corresponds to TRBD2 (7 bases). CDR3 length: 14 amino acids. Germline V gene sequence: CDR1 DFQATT, CDR2 SNEGSKA (reference sequence). V shed 0 bases and J shed 7 bases, with 15 bases lying between them. The CDR3 protein is CSAREREGGGTQYF. For the CDR3, the DNA is TGCAGTGCTAGAGAGAGAGAGGGGGGGGGGACCCAGTACTTC.

This clonotype was recorded a few times. V usage is TRBV6-1 and J usage is TRBJ2-3, with TRBD1 as a possible D gene (6 bases). V was clipped by 2 bases and J by 0 bases, with 15 bases between them. Germline CDR1 and CDR2: MNHNS and SASEGT. This CDR3 contains 17 residues. CDR3 coding DNA: TGTGCCAGCAGTGAAATTGGGGGCGGTGCTAGCACAGATACGCAGTATTTT. This codes for CASSEIGGGASTDTQYF.

The rearrangement links TRBV4-1 to TRBJ2-1; unclear D gene. This CDR3 has 11 amino acids. Between the trimmed V and J ends, which lost 0 bases and 9 bases, there was a span of 3 bases. CDR1 is MGHRA and CDR2 is YSYEKL in the germline V gene. CDR3 DNA: TGCGCCAGCAGCCAAGACGGTGAGCAGTTCTTC. Amino acid sequence: CASSQDGEQFF.